This T cell receptor beta chain was profiled in a study of blood T cells in healthy people across ages. General study findings and limits: Per million T cells, TCR beta diversity dropped about linearly as age rose.

Through a sample-barcoded 5' primer and a J-beta primer mix, a second PCR was run for roughly 7 to 11 cycles. TCRdb used MiXCR to reprocess the 5' RACE reads, holding one entry per CDR3 protein. The sample yields about 670,000 distinct CDR3 sequences, approximately 52% seen once. To note about this clonotype: Its antigen remains unknown. A much larger clone sits a single nucleotide away, making a read error possible.

CDR3 length: 16 residues. Germline loops: CDR1 SNHLY, CDR2 FYNNEI. The chain uses TRBV2 and TRBJ2-1, with D possibly matching TRBD2 (6 bases). Sequencing was performed on blood. This TCR came from an elderly woman in good health. Here the CDR3 reads CASSEEREASYNGQFF. CDR3 DNA: TGTGCCAGCAGTGAGGAAAGGGAGGCCTCCTACAATGGGCAGTTCTTC.